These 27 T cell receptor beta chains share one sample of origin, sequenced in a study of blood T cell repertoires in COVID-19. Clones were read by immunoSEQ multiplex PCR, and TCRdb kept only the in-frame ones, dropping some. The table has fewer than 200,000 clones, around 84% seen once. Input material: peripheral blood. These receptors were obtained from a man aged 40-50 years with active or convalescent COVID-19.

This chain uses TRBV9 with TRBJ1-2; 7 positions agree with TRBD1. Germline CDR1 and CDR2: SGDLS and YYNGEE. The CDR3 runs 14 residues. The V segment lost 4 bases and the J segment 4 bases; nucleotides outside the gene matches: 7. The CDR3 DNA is TGTGCCAGCAGCCGACAGGGAGATGGCTATGGCTACACCTTC. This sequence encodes CASSRQGDGYGYTF.

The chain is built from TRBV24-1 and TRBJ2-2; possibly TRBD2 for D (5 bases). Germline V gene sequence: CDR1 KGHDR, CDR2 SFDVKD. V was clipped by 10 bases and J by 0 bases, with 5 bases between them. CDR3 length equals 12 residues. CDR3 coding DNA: TGTGCCACGAGGGCGAACACCGGGGAGCTGTTTTTT. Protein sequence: CATRANTGELFF.

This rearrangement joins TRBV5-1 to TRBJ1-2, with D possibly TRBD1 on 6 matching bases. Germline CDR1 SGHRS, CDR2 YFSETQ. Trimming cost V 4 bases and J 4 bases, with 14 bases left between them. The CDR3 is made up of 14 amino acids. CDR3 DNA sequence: TGCGCCAGCAGCCTGCAGGGGACCTTCTATGGCTACACCTTC. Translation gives CASSLQGTFYGYTF.

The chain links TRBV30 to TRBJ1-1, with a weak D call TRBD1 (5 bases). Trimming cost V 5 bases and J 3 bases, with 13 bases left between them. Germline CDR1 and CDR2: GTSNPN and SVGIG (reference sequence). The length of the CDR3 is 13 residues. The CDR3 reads CAWVFGGDTEAFF. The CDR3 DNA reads TGTGCCTGGGTCTTTGGGGGGGACACTGAAGCTTTCTTT.

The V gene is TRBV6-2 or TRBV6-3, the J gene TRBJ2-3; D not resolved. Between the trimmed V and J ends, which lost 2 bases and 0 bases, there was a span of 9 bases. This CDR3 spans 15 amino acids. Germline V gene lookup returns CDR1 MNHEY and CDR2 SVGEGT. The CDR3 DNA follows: TGTGCCAGCAGTTACGGCCCCCCTAGCACAGATACGCAGTATTTT. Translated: CASSYGPPSTDTQYF.

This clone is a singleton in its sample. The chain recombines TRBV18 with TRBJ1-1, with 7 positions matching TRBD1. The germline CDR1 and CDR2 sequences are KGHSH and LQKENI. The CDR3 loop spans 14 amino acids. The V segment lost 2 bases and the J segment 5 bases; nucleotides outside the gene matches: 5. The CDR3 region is CASSPNVQGTEAFF. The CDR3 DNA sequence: TGTGCCAGCTCACCAAACGTACAGGGGACTGAAGCTTTCTTT.

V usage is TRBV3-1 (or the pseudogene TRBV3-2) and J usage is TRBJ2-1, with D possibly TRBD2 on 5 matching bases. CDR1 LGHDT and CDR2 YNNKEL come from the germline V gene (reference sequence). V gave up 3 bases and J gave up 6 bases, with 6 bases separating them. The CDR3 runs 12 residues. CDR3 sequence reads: CASSQTTNEQFF. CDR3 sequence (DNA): TGTGCCAGCAGCCAGACTACCAATGAGCAGTTCTTC.

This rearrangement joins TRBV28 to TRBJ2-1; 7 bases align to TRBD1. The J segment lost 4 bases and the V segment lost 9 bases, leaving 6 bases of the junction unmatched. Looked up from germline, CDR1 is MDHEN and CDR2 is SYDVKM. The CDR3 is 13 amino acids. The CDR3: CASTTGVYNEQFF. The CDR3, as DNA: TGTGCCAGTACCACAGGGGTATACAATGAGCAGTTCTTC.

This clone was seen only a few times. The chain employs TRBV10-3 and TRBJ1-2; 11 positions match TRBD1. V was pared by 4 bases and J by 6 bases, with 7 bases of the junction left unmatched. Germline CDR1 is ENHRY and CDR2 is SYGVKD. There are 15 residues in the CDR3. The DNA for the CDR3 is TGTGCCATCAGTGTTGAGGACAGGGGGCTCAATGGCTACACCTTC. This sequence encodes CAISVEDRGLNGYTF.

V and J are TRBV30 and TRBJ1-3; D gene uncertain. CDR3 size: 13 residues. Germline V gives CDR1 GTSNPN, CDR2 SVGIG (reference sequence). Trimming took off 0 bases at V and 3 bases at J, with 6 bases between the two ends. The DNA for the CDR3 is TGTGCCTGGAGTGTCCACAGTGGAAACACCATATATTTT. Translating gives CAWSVHSGNTIYF.

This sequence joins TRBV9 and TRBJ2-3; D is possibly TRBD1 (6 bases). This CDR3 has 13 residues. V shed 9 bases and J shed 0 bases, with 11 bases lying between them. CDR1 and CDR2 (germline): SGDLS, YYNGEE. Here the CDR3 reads CATQGISTDTQYF. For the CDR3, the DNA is TGTGCCACCCAGGGGATCAGCACAGATACGCAGTATTTT. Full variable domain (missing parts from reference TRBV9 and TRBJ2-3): DSGVTQTPKHLITATGQRVTLRCSPRSGDLSVYWYQQSLDQGLQFLIQYYNGEERAKGNILERFSAQQFPDLHSELNLSSLELGDSALYFCATQGISTDTQYFGPGTRLTVL.

The CDR3 reads CAIKGTQASSYEQYF. DNA of the CDR3: TGTGCCATCAAGGGGACTCAAGCTAGCTCCTACGAGCAGTACTTC. This chain joins TRBV10-3 and TRBJ2-7; tentative D call: TRBD2 (6 bases). Germline values: CDR1 ENHRY, CDR2 SYGVKD. The V and J ends lost 7 bases and 0 bases respectively, with 16 bases between them. The CDR3 is 15 amino acids.

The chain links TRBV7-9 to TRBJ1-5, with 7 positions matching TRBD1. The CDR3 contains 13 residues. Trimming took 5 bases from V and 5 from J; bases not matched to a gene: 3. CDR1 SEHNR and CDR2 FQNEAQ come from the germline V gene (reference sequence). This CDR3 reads CASSRDRYQPQHF. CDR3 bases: TGTGCCAGCAGCCGGGACAGATATCAGCCCCAGCATTTT.

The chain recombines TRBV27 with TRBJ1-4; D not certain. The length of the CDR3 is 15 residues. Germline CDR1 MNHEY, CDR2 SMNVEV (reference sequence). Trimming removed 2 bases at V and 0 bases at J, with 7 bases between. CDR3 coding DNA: TGTGCCAGCAGTTTACTCGGTGCAACTAATGAAAAACTGTTTTTT. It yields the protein CASSLLGATNEKLFF.

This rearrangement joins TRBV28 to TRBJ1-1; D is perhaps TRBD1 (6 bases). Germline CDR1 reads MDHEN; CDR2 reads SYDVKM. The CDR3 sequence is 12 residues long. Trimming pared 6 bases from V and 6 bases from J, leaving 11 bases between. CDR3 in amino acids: CASSPQGPEAFF. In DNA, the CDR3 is TGTGCCAGCAGCCCACAGGGCCCTGAAGCTTTCTTT.

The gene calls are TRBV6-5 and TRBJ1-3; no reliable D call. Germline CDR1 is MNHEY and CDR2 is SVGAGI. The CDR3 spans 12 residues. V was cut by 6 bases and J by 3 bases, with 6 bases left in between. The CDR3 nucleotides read TGTGCCAGCAGGGAGGGTGGAAACACCATATATTTT. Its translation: CASREGGNTIYF.

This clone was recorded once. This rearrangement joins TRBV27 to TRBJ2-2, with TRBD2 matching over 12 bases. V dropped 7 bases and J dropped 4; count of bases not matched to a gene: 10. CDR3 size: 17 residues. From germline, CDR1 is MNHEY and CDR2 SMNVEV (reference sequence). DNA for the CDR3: TGTGCCAGCATGAGGCTAGCGGGGGGGCCGGGCACCGGGGAGCTGTTTTTT. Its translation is CASMRLAGGPGTGELFF.

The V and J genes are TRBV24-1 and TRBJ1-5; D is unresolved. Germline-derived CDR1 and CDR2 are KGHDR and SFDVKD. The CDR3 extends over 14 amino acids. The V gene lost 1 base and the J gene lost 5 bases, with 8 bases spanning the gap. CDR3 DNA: TGTGCCACCAGTGATTTCGGGGTGGATCAGCCCCAGCATTTT. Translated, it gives CATSDFGVDQPQHF.

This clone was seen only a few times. The CDR3 loop is CASSFGASRGRLGYGYTF. CDR3 DNA: TGCGCCAGCAGTTTCGGGGCGAGTAGGGGGCGACTGGGCTATGGCTACACCTTC. The chain links TRBV4-1 to TRBJ1-2, with 7 bases that match TRBD1. Germline loops: CDR1 MGHRA, CDR2 YSYEKL. V lost 6 bases to trimming and J lost 4 bases; unmatched junction nucleotides: 20. The CDR3 consists of 18 residues.

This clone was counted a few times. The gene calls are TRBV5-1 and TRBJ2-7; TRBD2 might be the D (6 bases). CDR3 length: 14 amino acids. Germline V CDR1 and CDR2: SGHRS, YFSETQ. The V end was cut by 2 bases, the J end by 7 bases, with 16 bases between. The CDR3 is CASSFSWGAGEQYF. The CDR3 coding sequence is TGCGCCAGCAGCTTTAGTTGGGGCGCGGGGGAGCAGTACTTC.

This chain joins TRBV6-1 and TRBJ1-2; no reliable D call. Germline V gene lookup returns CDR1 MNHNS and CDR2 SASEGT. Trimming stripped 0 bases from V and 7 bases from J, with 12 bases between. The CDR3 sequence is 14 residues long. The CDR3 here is CASSEAVGVFGYTF. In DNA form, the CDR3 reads TGTGCCAGCAGTGAAGCGGTCGGGGTATTTGGCTACACCTTC.

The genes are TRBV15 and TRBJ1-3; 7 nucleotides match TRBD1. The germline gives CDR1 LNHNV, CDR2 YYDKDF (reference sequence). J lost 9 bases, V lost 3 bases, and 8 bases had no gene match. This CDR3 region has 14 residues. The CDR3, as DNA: TGTGCCACCAGCAGTGGGACAGTATTAAGCACCATATATTTT. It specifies CATSSGTVLSTIYF. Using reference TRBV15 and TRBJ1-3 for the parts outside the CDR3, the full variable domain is DAMVIQNPRYQVTQFGKPVTLSCSQTLNHNVMYWYQQKSSQAPKLLFHYYDKDFNNEADTPDNFQSRRPNTSFCFLDIRSPGLGDTAMYLCATSSGTVLSTIYFGEGSWLTVV.

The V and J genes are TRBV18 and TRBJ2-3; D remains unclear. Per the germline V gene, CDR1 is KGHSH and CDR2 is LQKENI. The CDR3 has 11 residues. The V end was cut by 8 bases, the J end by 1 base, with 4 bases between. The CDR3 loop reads CASLGTDTQYF. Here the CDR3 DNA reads TGTGCCAGCCTTGGCACAGATACGCAGTATTTT.

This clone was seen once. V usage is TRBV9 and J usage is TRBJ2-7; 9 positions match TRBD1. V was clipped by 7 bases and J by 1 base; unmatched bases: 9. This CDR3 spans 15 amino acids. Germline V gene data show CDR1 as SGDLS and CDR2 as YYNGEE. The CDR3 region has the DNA TGTGCCAGCTCTCCCTGGGACAGGGTATCCTACGAGCAGTACTTC. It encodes CASSPWDRVSYEQYF.

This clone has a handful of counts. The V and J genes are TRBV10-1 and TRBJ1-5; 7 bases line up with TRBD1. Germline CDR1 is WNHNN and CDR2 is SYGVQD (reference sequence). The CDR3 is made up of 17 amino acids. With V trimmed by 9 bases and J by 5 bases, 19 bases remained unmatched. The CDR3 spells CARNLRTGTEQYQPQHF. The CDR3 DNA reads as TGCGCCAGAAATTTGAGGACCGGGACAGAGCAATATCAGCCCCAGCATTTT.

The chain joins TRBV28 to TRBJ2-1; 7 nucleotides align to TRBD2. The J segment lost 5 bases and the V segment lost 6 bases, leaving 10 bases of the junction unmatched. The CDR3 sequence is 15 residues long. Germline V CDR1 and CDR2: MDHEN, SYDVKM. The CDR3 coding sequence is TGTGCCAGCAGCCATGCCGGGGGGACCAACAATGAGCAGTTCTTC. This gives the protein CASSHAGGTNNEQFF.

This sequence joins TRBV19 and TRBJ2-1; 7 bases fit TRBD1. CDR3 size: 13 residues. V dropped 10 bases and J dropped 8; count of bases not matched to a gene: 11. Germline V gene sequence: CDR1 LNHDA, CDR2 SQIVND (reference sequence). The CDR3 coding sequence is TGTGCCACGGCAGGCCGAGGGGGCGATGAGCAGTTCTTC. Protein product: CATAGRGGDEQFF.